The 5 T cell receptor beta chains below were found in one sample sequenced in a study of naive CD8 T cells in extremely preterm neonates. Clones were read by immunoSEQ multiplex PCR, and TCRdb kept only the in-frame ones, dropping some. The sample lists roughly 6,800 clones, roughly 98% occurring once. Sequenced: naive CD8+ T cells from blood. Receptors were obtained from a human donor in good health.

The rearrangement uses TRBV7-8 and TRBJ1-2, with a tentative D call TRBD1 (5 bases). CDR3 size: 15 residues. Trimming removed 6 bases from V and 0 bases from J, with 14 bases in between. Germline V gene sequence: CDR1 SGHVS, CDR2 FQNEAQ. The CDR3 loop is CASSPAGGANYGYTF. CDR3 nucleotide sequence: TGTGCCAGCAGTCCCGCGGGGGGGGCTAACTATGGCTACACCTTC.

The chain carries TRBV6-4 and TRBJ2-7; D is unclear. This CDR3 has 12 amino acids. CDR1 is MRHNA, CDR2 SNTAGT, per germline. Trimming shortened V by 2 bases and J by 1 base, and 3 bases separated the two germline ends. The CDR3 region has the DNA TGTGCCAGCAGTGACCTGTCCTACGAGCAGTACTTC. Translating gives CASSDLSYEQYF.

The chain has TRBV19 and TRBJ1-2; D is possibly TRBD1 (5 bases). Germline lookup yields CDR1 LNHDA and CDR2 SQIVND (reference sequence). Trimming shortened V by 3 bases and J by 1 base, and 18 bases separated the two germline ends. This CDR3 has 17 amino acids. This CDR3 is CASSIAPRGRNNYGYTF. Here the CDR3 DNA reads TGTGCCAGTAGTATTGCCCCAAGGGGCAGAAATAACTATGGCTACACCTTC.

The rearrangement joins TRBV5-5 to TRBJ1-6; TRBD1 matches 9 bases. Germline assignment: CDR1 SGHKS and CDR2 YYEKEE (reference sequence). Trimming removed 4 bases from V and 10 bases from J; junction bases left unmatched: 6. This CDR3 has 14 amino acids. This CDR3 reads CASSTGQGGSPLHF. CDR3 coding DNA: TGTGCCAGCAGCACGGGACAGGGTGGGTCACCCCTCCACTTT.

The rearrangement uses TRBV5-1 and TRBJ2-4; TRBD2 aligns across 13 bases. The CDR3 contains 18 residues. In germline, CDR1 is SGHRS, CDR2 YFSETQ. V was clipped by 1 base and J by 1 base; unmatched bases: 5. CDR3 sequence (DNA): TGCGCCAGCAGCTTGAGGACTAGCGGGGGACGGGCCAAAAACATTCAGTACTTC. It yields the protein CASSLRTSGGRAKNIQYF.